The 25 T cell receptor beta chains reported below all come from one sample, sequenced in a study of identical twins. TCRdb itself ran the 5' RACE reads through MiXCR, one entry per CDR3 protein. The table lists roughly 1.6 million distinct CDR3 sequences, around 33% of them singletons, with around 0.25% in the top ten. Sequenced input: cord blood. These receptors were taken from a newborn girl in good health.

J is TRBJ2-1 and V is TRBV15; possible D gene TRBD2, 6 bases. Germline lookup yields CDR1 LNHNV and CDR2 YYDKDF (reference sequence). The CDR3 extends over 12 amino acids. Deletions cut 2 bases from V and 9 bases from J, with 8 bases between. Here the CDR3 reads CATSRFGGEQFF. CDR3 coding DNA: TGTGCCACCAGCAGATTCGGGGGTGAGCAGTTCTTC.

Of note for this clonotype: At one end, the junction sequence differs from germline, possibly due to a read error. V gene TRBV12-3 or TRBV12-4 combines with J gene TRBJ1-5; D not certain. This CDR3 spans 16 amino acids. CDR3 sequence reads: CANSFNPRAGSQPQHF. CDR3 nucleotide sequence: TGTGCCAACAGTTTCAATCCCCGGGCGGGGTCTCAGCCCCAGCATTTT.

This rearrangement joins TRBV15 to TRBJ2-3; 7 nucleotides agree with TRBD2. After removal of 1 base from V and 2 bases from J, the junction contained 15 bases not matched to a gene. Germline CDR1 is LNHNV and CDR2 is YYDKDF (reference sequence). This CDR3 contains 19 residues. The CDR3: CATSRALTGLGGATDTQYF. DNA for the CDR3: TGTGCCACCAGCAGAGCTCTTACTGGACTAGGCGGGGCCACAGATACGCAGTATTTT. Full variable domain (missing parts from reference TRBV15 and TRBJ2-3): DAMVIQNPRYQVTQFGKPVTLSCSQTLNHNVMYWYQQKSSQAPKLLFHYYDKDFNNEADTPDNFQSRRPNTSFCFLDIRSPGLGDTAMYLCATSRALTGLGGATDTQYFGPGTRLTVL.

The V call is TRBV2, the J call TRBJ2-7; D gene ambiguous. Trimming pared 7 bases from V and 4 bases from J, leaving 11 bases between. The CDR3 is 12 residues long. CDR1 is SNHLY and CDR2 is FYNNEI in the germline V gene. CDR3 sequence: CASTFGWYEQYF. The CDR3 DNA sequence: TGTGCCAGCACTTTTGGGTGGTACGAGCAGTACTTC.

This clonotype occurred a few times. V usage is TRBV6-5 and J usage is TRBJ1-1, with a possible D match to TRBD1 (5 bases). V was trimmed by 2 bases and J by 4 bases, leaving 8 bases between them. CDR1 and CDR2 (germline): MNHEY, SVGAGI. This CDR3 has 13 amino acids. As DNA, the CDR3 is TGTGCCAGCAGTTACCTTGGGACCACTGAAGCTTTCTTT. Its protein product is CASSYLGTTEAFF.

This clonotype came up a few times. V and J are TRBV5-1 and TRBJ2-1, with D possibly TRBD2 on 5 matching bases. The CDR3 loop spans 15 amino acids. Trimming took off 1 base at V and 5 bases at J, with 13 bases between the two ends. Germline CDR1 reads SGHRS; CDR2 reads YFSETQ. The CDR3 spells CASSLSASGNNEQFF. The CDR3 bases are TGCGCCAGCAGCTTGTCGGCGTCCGGGAACAATGAGCAGTTCTTC.

This sequence joins TRBV9 and TRBJ1-2; D is uncertain. This CDR3 has 11 amino acids. Germline-derived CDR1 and CDR2 are SGDLS and YYNGEE. Trimming removed 3 bases at V and 3 bases at J, with 3 bases between. The CDR3 DNA reads TGTGCCAGCAGCGCCTACTATGGCTACACCTTC. It yields the protein CASSAYYGYTF.

The chain carries TRBV10-3 and TRBJ2-2; D call uncertain. Trimming cost V 5 bases and J 3 bases, with 10 bases left between them. CDR1 is ENHRY and CDR2 is SYGVKD in the germline V gene. The CDR3 contains 14 residues. The CDR3 reads CAISNGPYTGELFF. CDR3 in DNA: TGTGCCATCAGTAACGGGCCATACACCGGGGAGCTGTTTTTT.

This clonotype was observed at least ten times. This sequence joins TRBV10-3 and TRBJ1-2; 9 positions agree with TRBD1. The CDR3 contains 15 residues. CDR1 is ENHRY, CDR2 SYGVKD, per germline. Unmatched junction bases numbered 9, after V lost 4 bases and J lost 6 bases. Here the CDR3 DNA reads TGTGCCATCAGTGTAGTGGGACAGGGTGTGAATGGCTACACCTTC. Protein sequence: CAISVVGQGVNGYTF.

This clonotype was observed at least ten times. The CDR3 sequence: CSADDVSGEQYF. CDR3 coding DNA: TGCAGTGCTGATGACGTTTCGGGGGAGCAGTACTTC. This chain links TRBV20-1 with TRBJ2-7; D may be TRBD2 (5 bases). The V end was cut by 5 bases, the J end by 7 bases, with 15 bases between. Germline V gives CDR1 DFQATT, CDR2 SNEGSKA (reference sequence). CDR3 length: 12 residues.

This clonotype was observed a few times. The chain has TRBV20-1 and TRBJ2-3, with no clear D. Trimming removed 5 bases at V and 0 bases at J, with 9 bases between. The CDR3 is 13 amino acids. Germline V gene data show CDR1 as DFQATT and CDR2 as SNEGSKA (reference sequence). CDR3 residues: CSAQIGSTDTQYF. The CDR3 DNA reads TGCAGTGCTCAGATCGGCAGCACAGATACGCAGTATTTT.

This clonotype was observed many times. The chain is built from TRBV7-2 and TRBJ1-1; D call uncertain. The germline V gene has CDR1 SGHTA and CDR2 FQGNSA. The CDR3 has 13 amino acids. V was cut by 0 bases and J by 5 bases, with 7 bases left in between. The CDR3 bases are TGTGCCAGCAGCTTAGCCCGGGAAACTGAAGCTTTCTTT. It specifies CASSLARETEAFF.

The rearrangement joins TRBV21-1 to TRBJ2-7; TRBD1 is the table's D call and was not checked against the DNA. TRBV21-1 is termed a pseudogene. There are 13 residues in the CDR3. The DNA for the CDR3 is TGTGCCAACTCCAGGGGCGCCTACTACGAGCAGTACTTC. It codes for CANSRGAYYEQYF.

This clonotype occurred a few times. This chain uses TRBV20-1 with TRBJ2-3; 8 positions match TRBD2. The CDR3 contains 15 residues. From germline, CDR1 is DFQATT and CDR2 SNEGSKA (reference sequence). With V trimmed by 0 bases and J by 6 bases, 8 bases remained unmatched. The DNA of the CDR3 is TGCAGTGCTAGAGACCGGGGGGGCACACAGGATACGCAGTATTTT. Its translation: CSARDRGGTQDTQYF.

The chain is built from TRBV20-1 and TRBJ2-3; TRBD2 might be the D (5 bases). Trimming removed 7 bases at V and 6 bases at J, with 17 bases between. The CDR3 contains 13 residues. Looked up from germline, CDR1 is DFQATT and CDR2 is SNEGSKA (reference sequence). The CDR3 protein is CSGDSVARDTQYF. The CDR3 bases are TGCAGTGGCGATAGCGTGGCCAGGGATACGCAGTATTTT.

The chain combines TRBV20-1 with TRBJ2-3; D possibly matches TRBD1 or TRBD2 (6 bases each). Trimming cost V 4 bases and J 7 bases, with 15 bases left between them. CDR1 and CDR2 (germline): DFQATT, SNEGSKA (reference sequence). The CDR3 runs 13 residues. As DNA, the CDR3 is TGCAGTGCTAAGGGACATACTAGCCATACGCAGTATTTT. As protein: CSAKGHTSHTQYF.

The gene calls are TRBV5-1 and TRBJ2-3; D is perhaps TRBD1 (6 bases). The CDR3 runs 15 residues. The germline V gene encodes CDR1 SGHRS and CDR2 YFSETQ. V lost 0 bases, J lost 5 bases, and 13 bases lay in between. CDR3 bases: TGCGCCAGCAGCTTGGACAGGGCGGGCAGAGATACGCAGTATTTT. Translating gives CASSLDRAGRDTQYF.

In its sample, this clonotype was seen once. J is TRBJ2-3 and V is TRBV20-1; tentatively, D is TRBD2 (5 bases). This CDR3 has 15 amino acids. V was trimmed by 5 bases and J by 8 bases, leaving 23 bases between them. Germline V gene sequence: CDR1 DFQATT, CDR2 SNEGSKA (reference sequence). This CDR3 is CSASPRTGLTGTQYF. Here the CDR3 DNA reads TGCAGTGCTTCACCCAGGACTGGCCTTACGGGTACGCAGTATTTT.

This sequence joins TRBV3-1 and TRBJ1-4, with 10 bases aligning to TRBD1. The germline V gene has CDR1 LGHDT and CDR2 YNNKEL (reference sequence). Trimming at V came to 4 bases and at J to 8 bases, leaving 7 bases not matched to a gene. This CDR3 has 15 amino acids. As DNA, the CDR3 is TGTGCCAGCAGCCCTACGTGGACAGGGGGAGAAAAACTGTTTTTT. Its protein is CASSPTWTGGEKLFF.

This clonotype was found a few times. The V gene is TRBV6-1, the J gene TRBJ1-1; 9 nucleotides agree with TRBD1. The trim removed 6 bases at V and 5 bases at J, leaving 7 bases unmatched. The CDR3 consists of 14 residues. Germline-derived CDR1 and CDR2 are MNHNS and SASEGT. In DNA form, the CDR3 reads TGTGCCAGCAGCCGACAGGGGGAAAGGACTGAAGCTTTCTTT. Amino acid sequence: CASSRQGERTEAFF.

The rearrangement links TRBV7-6 to TRBJ2-1; 11 nucleotides line up with TRBD2. The V gene's germline CDR1 is SGHVS and CDR2 FNYEAQ. This CDR3 has 19 amino acids. The V segment lost 3 bases and the J segment 1 base; nucleotides outside the gene matches: 11. CDR3 sequence: CASSFPTSGSGGSYNEQFF. DNA of the CDR3: TGTGCCAGCAGCTTCCCCACTAGCGGGAGCGGGGGGTCCTACAATGAGCAGTTCTTC. Looking up the rest from reference TRBV7-6 and TRBJ2-1 gives the full variable domain: GAGVSQSPRYKVTKRGQDVALRCDPISGHVSLYWYRQALGQGPEFLTYFNYEAQQDKSGLPNDRFSAERPEGSISTLTIQRTEQRDSAMYRCASSFPTSGSGGSYNEQFFGPGTRLTVL.

This clonotype was observed a handful of times. This chain joins TRBV20-1 and TRBJ2-5; 14 positions agree with TRBD2. V was clipped by 3 bases and J by 2 bases; unmatched bases: 11. From germline, CDR1 is DFQATT and CDR2 SNEGSKA (reference sequence). This CDR3 has 18 residues. The CDR3 reads CSASHLGLAGGNQETQYF. CDR3 DNA: TGCAGTGCTAGTCACCTAGGACTAGCGGGGGGAAATCAAGAGACCCAGTACTTC.

The chain couples TRBV15 to TRBJ2-1, with TRBD2 matching 13 bases. The CDR3 consists of 18 residues. Trimming took 6 bases from V and 2 from J; bases not matched to a gene: 10. Per the germline V gene, CDR1 is LNHNV and CDR2 is YYDKDF (reference sequence). The CDR3 region has the DNA TGTGCCACCAGTAACACTAGCGGGGGGGGCTTGACCTACAATGAGCAGTTCTTC. Its protein is CATSNTSGGGLTYNEQFF. Drawing the rest from reference TRBV15 and TRBJ2-1, the complete variable domain is DAMVIQNPRYQVTQFGKPVTLSCSQTLNHNVMYWYQQKSSQAPKLLFHYYDKDFNNEADTPDNFQSRRPNTSFCFLDIRSPGLGDTAMYLCATSNTSGGGLTYNEQFFGPGTRLTVL.

This clonotype was recorded at least ten times. Germline is not matched at one junction end, which may reflect a read error. In DNA form, the CDR3 reads TGCGCCAGCAGCCCTGCCCAAGAGACCCAGTACTTC. It specifies CASSPAQETQYF. The genes are TRBV18 and TRBJ2-5; unclear D gene. Germline V CDR1 and CDR2: KGHSH, LQKENI. The CDR3 has 12 amino acids.

Only a few counts were recorded for this clonotype. V and J are TRBV5-1 and TRBJ2-7; possible D gene TRBD2, 6 bases. Germline V gene lookup returns CDR1 SGHRS and CDR2 YFSETQ. V was trimmed by 7 bases and J by 3 bases, leaving 14 bases between them. The CDR3 extends over 13 amino acids. The DNA of the CDR3 is TGCGCCAGCGGACCGGAGGGTATCTACGAGCAGTACTTC. The encoded protein is CASGPEGIYEQYF.